This entry lists 8 T cell receptor beta chains sequenced from one sample in a study of regulatory T cells in long-lasting Graves disease. Time point noted: newly diagnosed GD, antithyroid drugs for less than 3 months. There was RNA extracted from PBMCs, and the TCR library was made from it. The authors built TCR beta libraries using iRepertoire HTBI primers and Arm-PCR of CDR3 regions. Each CDR3 protein gets one entry after TCRdb re-called the multiplex PCR reads with MiXCR. This sample has approximately 390,000 distinct CDR3 sequences, with under 20% found just once. The same data also contributed to another study, on T cells in Graves' hyperthyroidism and ophthalmopathy.

Sequenced here: peripheral blood mononuclear cells (PBMCs), sampled at new diagnosis, from a patient treated with antithyroid drugs. The receptors were sampled from a woman aged 18-29 years with Graves disease.

This chain links TRBV20-1 with TRBJ1-6; D unclear. This CDR3 spans 16 amino acids. The germline gives CDR1 DFQATT, CDR2 SNEGSKA (reference sequence). Deletions cut 1 base from V and 0 bases from J, with 10 bases between. In DNA, the CDR3 is TGCAGTGCTAGAGGACCGGGTAGCTCCTATAATTCACCCCTCCACTTT. As protein: CSARGPGSSYNSPLHF.

This chain connects TRBV4-1 to TRBJ1-6, with a possible D match to TRBD1 (5 bases). The ends were cut back, 3 bases at V and 0 bases at J, with 9 bases in the middle. Germline values: CDR1 MGHRA, CDR2 YSYEKL. This CDR3 region has 16 residues. The DNA for the CDR3 is TGCGCCAGCAGCCAGGGACCCAGCTCCTATAATTCACCCCTCCACTTT. Amino acid sequence: CASSQGPSSYNSPLHF.

This clonotype was counted a few times. The chain couples TRBV4-1 to TRBJ2-6; TRBD1 agrees at 10 bases. Germline values: CDR1 MGHRA, CDR2 YSYEKL. J was trimmed by 4 bases and V by 5 bases; bases with no gene match: 11. There are 18 residues in the CDR3. CDR3 in amino acids: CASSSRDRGTPGANVLTF. In nucleotides, the CDR3 is TGCGCCAGCAGCTCCCGGGACAGGGGCACGCCAGGGGCCAACGTCCTGACTTTC.

The sample holds many counts of this clonotype. The chain has TRBV27 and TRBJ2-2; D remains ambiguous. Germline loops: CDR1 MNHEY, CDR2 SMNVEV (reference sequence). The CDR3 extends over 13 amino acids. The ends were cut back, 7 bases at V and 7 bases at J, with 13 bases in the middle. The DNA of the CDR3 is TGTGCCAGCATTAGATACGCCGGCGGGGAGCTGTTTTTT. Its protein product is CASIRYAGGELFF.

This clonotype was counted at least ten times. This chain connects TRBV12-3 or TRBV12-4 to TRBJ2-7; possible D gene TRBD1, 6 bases. The CDR3 loop spans 12 amino acids. V was cut by 6 bases and J by 3 bases, with 9 bases left in between. The CDR3 spells CASSTGFYEQYF. The CDR3 coding sequence is TGTGCCAGCAGCACAGGGTTCTACGAGCAGTACTTC.

As for this clonotype: Its ends do not fully match the called genes, so a read error is possible. The chain carries TRBV5-1 and TRBJ1-2, with 8 positions matching TRBD1. This CDR3 spans 13 amino acids. CDR1 is SGHRS and CDR2 is YFSETQ in the germline V gene. DNA of the CDR3: TGCGCCAGCAGCTGGGCAGGGGGCGATGGCTGCACCTTC. Its translation is CASSWAGGDGCTF.

The chain recombines TRBV2 with TRBJ1-5; 7 positions match TRBD1. V gave up 6 bases and J gave up 0 bases; unmatched junction bases: 5. CDR1 is SNHLY and CDR2 is FYNNEI in the germline V gene. The CDR3 runs to 15 residues. CDR3 DNA sequence: TGTGCCAGCAGCCCGACAGGGAATAGCAATCAGCCCCAGCATTTT. Amino acids: CASSPTGNSNQPQHF. The full variable domain, completed using reference TRBV2 and TRBJ1-5, is EPEVTQTPSHQVTQMGQEVILRCVPISNHLYFYWYRQILGQKVEFLVSFYNNEISEKSEIFDDQFSVERPDGSNFTLKIRSTKLEDSAMYFCASSPTGNSNQPQHFGDGTRLSIL.

This clonotype was seen once. The rearrangement joins TRBV11-1 to TRBJ2-5, with TRBD1 matching over 9 bases. Germline trimming cut 4 bases from V and 2 bases from J; bases unmatched to any gene: 11. CDR3 size: 17 residues. The V gene's germline CDR1 is SGHAT and CDR2 FQDESV (reference sequence). Here the CDR3 reads CASSSRGTGNWQETQYF. The CDR3 DNA sequence: TGTGCCAGCAGCTCTAGAGGGACAGGGAATTGGCAAGAGACCCAGTACTTC.